Below, 12 T cell receptor beta chains from the same sample are listed, as sequenced in a study of human T cells and chemical hapten exposure listed by TCRdb under 2021. This sample's time point label indicates: pre-sensitization, week 0. In light of the paper, this sample's treatment or condition label describes: therapeutic diphenylcyclopropenone sensitization with weekly scalp DPC. Total RNA was isolated from unfractionated whole blood collected in Tempus Blood RNA tubes. Library creation used RACE. This sample was sequenced with a NextSeq 500. TCRdb's own reprocessing of the public reads used fastp at Q25 and MiXCR and kept productive beta chains. Rows matching on CDR3 protein sequence are summarized as one entry with the most common DNA and genes. In this sample the table shows tens of thousands of distinct CDR3 sequences, roughly 12% of which occur a single time. The top ten clonotypes cover roughly 1.9% of the sample.

The material sequenced was whole blood, taken in connection with sensitization to the hapten diphenylcyclopropenone (DPC). These receptors were taken from a woman between 40 and 55 years old with alopecia areata. Some clones in this sample may be carry-over from other donors' samples.

This sequence joins TRBV6-4 and TRBJ2-5; weak D call: TRBD2 (6 bases). The V and J ends lost 5 bases and 4 bases respectively, with 11 bases between them. The CDR3 runs to 13 residues. Germline V gene data show CDR1 as MRHNA and CDR2 as SNTAGT. CDR3 residues: CASSRQEGETQYF. For the CDR3, the DNA is TGTGCCAGCAGTCGTCAGGAGGGAGAGACCCAGTACTTC.

Ten or more counts support this clonotype. This chain joins TRBV12-2 and TRBJ2-1; TRBD1 was called by the table and not checked on the DNA. TRBV12-2 is a pseudogene locus. This CDR3 spans 16 amino acids. The CDR3 bases are TGTGCAAGTCGCTTTAGGCGGGGGTGTACCTACAATGAGCAGTTCTTC. It yields the protein CASRFRRGCTYNEQFF.

This clonotype was seen a few times. This chain links TRBV29-1 with TRBJ1-1; D is unresolved. V was cut by 7 bases and J by 5 bases, with 8 bases left in between. Per the germline V gene, CDR1 is SQVTM and CDR2 is ANQGSEA. The CDR3 contains 10 residues. The CDR3 sequence is CSAALTEAFF. The CDR3 DNA sequence: TGCAGCGCTGCCTTGACTGAAGCTTTCTTT. The full variable domain, its missing parts supplied by reference TRBV29-1 and TRBJ1-1, is SAVISQKPSRDICQRGTSLTIQCQVDSQVTMMFWYRQQPGQSLTLIATANQGSEATYESGFVIDKFPISRPNLTFSTLTVSNMSPEDSSIYLCSAALTEAFFGQGTRLTVV.

This clonotype was observed at least ten times. The chain is built from TRBV10-2 and TRBJ2-2; possible D gene TRBD1, 6 bases. Trimming shortened V by 4 bases and J by 2 bases, and 14 bases separated the two germline ends. Germline CDR1 WSHSY, CDR2 SAAADI. This CDR3 is built from 16 residues. Here the CDR3 DNA reads TGCGCCAGCAGTGGGGATTCGGGGACAAACACCGGGGAGCTGTTTTTT. Amino acids: CASSGDSGTNTGELFF.

This clonotype has more than one count but fewer than ten. The chain recombines TRBV11-2 with TRBJ2-1, with D tentatively TRBD2 (6 bases). From germline, CDR1 is SGHAT and CDR2 FQNNGV. The CDR3 has 12 amino acids. V was cut by 10 bases and J by 4 bases, with 11 bases left in between. CDR3 DNA sequence: TGTGCCACCCAGCGGGTGTACAATGAGCAGTTCTTC. It encodes CATQRVYNEQFF.

Only a few counts were recorded for this clonotype. The rearrangement uses TRBV7-9 and TRBJ1-1; D may be TRBD1 (5 bases). V was trimmed by 1 base and J by 6 bases, leaving 9 bases between them. The CDR3 runs 13 residues. Germline CDR1 and CDR2: SEHNR and FQNEAQ (reference sequence). In nucleotides, the CDR3 is TGTGCCAGCAGCTTAGACAGGTGGTCTGAAGCTTTCTTT. It specifies CASSLDRWSEAFF.

The V call is TRBV6-2 or TRBV6-3, the J call TRBJ2-1; TRBD1 or TRBD2 may be the D gene (5 bases each). Germline assignment: CDR1 MNHEY and CDR2 SVGEGT. V lost 7 bases and J 1 base, leaving 14 bases between the germline ends. The CDR3 is 15 residues long. The CDR3 coding sequence is TGTGCCAGCACCTTCACGGGGCCTTCCTACAATGAGCAGTTCTTC. Its translation: CASTFTGPSYNEQFF.

The rearrangement uses TRBV6-6 and TRBJ2-1; 14 bases line up with TRBD2. The V gene's germline CDR1 is MNHNY and CDR2 SVGAGI (reference sequence). With V trimmed by 0 bases and J by 4 bases, 2 bases remained unmatched. The CDR3 loop spans 17 amino acids. CDR3 in amino acids: CASSYSGLAGVYNEQFF. CDR3 nucleotides: TGTGCCAGCAGTTACTCGGGACTAGCGGGGGTGTACAATGAGCAGTTCTTC.

In this sample, this clonotype turned up many times. V and J are TRBV12-3 or TRBV12-4 and TRBJ2-1; D perhaps matches TRBD1 (6 bases). V was shortened by 7 bases and J by 4 bases, with 14 bases between the two germline ends. This CDR3 has 14 amino acids. CDR3 region: CASTPGHHYNEQFF. The CDR3 nucleotides read TGTGCCAGCACCCCGGGACATCATTACAATGAGCAGTTCTTC.

The chain links TRBV7-2 to TRBJ2-5; tentative D call: TRBD2 (5 bases). CDR3 length equals 14 residues. Germline V gives CDR1 SGHTA, CDR2 FQGNSA. V shed 1 base and J shed 5 bases, with 11 bases lying between them. CDR3 region: CASSLDLQRETQYF. CDR3 nucleotide sequence: TGTGCCAGCAGCTTAGACCTGCAGCGGGAGACCCAGTACTTC. Drawing the rest from reference TRBV7-2 and TRBJ2-5, the complete variable domain is GAGVSQSPSNKVTEKGKDVELRCDPISGHTALYWYRQSLGQGLEFLIYFQGNSAPDKSGLPSDRFSAERTGGSVSTLTIQRTQQEDSAVYLCASSLDLQRETQYFGPGTRLLVL.

The CDR3 DNA reads as TGTGCCAGCGATGAAGTAGGAGGGTTGGATGGCTACACCTTC. Protein sequence: CASDEVGGLDGYTF. The J gene is TRBJ1-2, the V gene TRBV28; D is ambiguous. Germline CDR1 MDHEN, CDR2 SYDVKM. This CDR3 contains 14 residues. Trimming pared 8 bases from V and 6 bases from J, leaving 19 bases between.

This clonotype was seen at least ten times. The gene calls are TRBV20-1 and TRBJ2-3, with D perhaps matching TRBD2 (5 bases). CDR1 is DFQATT and CDR2 is SNEGSKA in the germline V gene (reference sequence). This CDR3 has 11 residues. V shed 7 bases and J shed 3 bases, with 8 bases lying between them. CDR3 bases: TGCAGTGGGAGGATAACAGATACGCAGTATTTT. Translated: CSGRITDTQYF.